This is a list of T cell receptor beta chains from one sample in a study of spatial heterogeneity in lung cancer. Each CDR3 protein is one row after TCRdb ran MiXCR on the 5' RACE reads. The table has about 94,000 distinct CDR3 sequences, 15% to 20% seen once. The specimen comprised PBMCs, sampled at follow-up. The receptor set was obtained from a male donor with early-stage non-small cell lung cancer. The CDR3 runs from the conserved cysteine through the conserved F or W. The order of the fields is J gene, clone size, D gene, V gene, CDR3 protein. The D gene is left open where the match is weak. For some rows the clone size is stated as once, few or many, or as a class when expanded; others skip it.

j_gene: TRBJ2-5
abundance: few
d_gene: TRBD2
v_gene: TRBV4-1
CDR3aa: CASSQELAETQETQYF

j_gene: TRBJ2-1
abundance: few
d_gene: -
v_gene: TRBV9
CDR3aa: CASSKSTRPYNEQFF

j_gene: TRBJ1-5
abundance: few
d_gene: -
v_gene: TRBV7-9
CDR3aa: CASSPSAGGLLNQPQHF

j_gene: TRBJ2-7
abundance: few
d_gene: -
v_gene: TRBV2
CDR3aa: CASVDVYEQYF

j_gene: TRBJ1-5
abundance: -
d_gene: TRBD1
v_gene: TRBV9
CDR3aa: CASSRVPGQGTYSNQPQHF

j_gene: TRBJ2-1
abundance: -
d_gene: TRBD2
v_gene: TRBV15
CDR3aa: CATSRDRGRGNEQFF

j_gene: TRBJ2-7
abundance: -
d_gene: -
v_gene: TRBV24-1
CDR3aa: CATEDELTYEQYF

j_gene: TRBJ2-5
abundance: -
d_gene: TRBD2
v_gene: TRBV5-1
CDR3aa: CASSLAGDQETQYF

j_gene: TRBJ2-1
abundance: many
d_gene: -
v_gene: TRBV19
CDR3aa: CASRRRAEGYNEQFF

j_gene: TRBJ2-1
abundance: -
d_gene: -
v_gene: TRBV20-1
CDR3aa: CSAGGFQNSEQFF

j_gene: TRBJ1-2
abundance: -
d_gene: TRBD1
v_gene: TRBV4-1
CDR3aa: CASRATGTYGYTF

j_gene: TRBJ1-4
abundance: -
d_gene: TRBD1
v_gene: TRBV30
CDR3aa: CAWTQGGFDEKLFF

j_gene: TRBJ2-2
abundance: few
d_gene: -
v_gene: TRBV7-2
CDR3aa: CASNHAGTQNTGELFF

j_gene: TRBJ2-7
abundance: few
d_gene: -
v_gene: TRBV20-1
CDR3aa: CSAGEQLYEQYF

j_gene: TRBJ2-5
abundance: -
d_gene: -
v_gene: TRBV24-1
CDR3aa: CATSDPRGQEETQYF